This entry concerns a single TCR beta chain. Its antigen is currently unknown. The same CDR3 also results from other DNA sequences found in this sample. The record originates from a study of cytomegalovirus exposure and HLA in healthy donors. Study-wide results and caveats: Several of the most significant clusters appeared linked to common viral pathogens, based on a later analysis.

This PCR relied on a set of 60 Vbeta primers and 13 Jbeta primers. TCRdb keeps only in-frame clones here, not all; method: immunoSEQ multiplex PCR. In total, the table holds more than 45,000 clones. With 0 bases removed from V and 5 bases from J, the gap between germline ends came to 20 bases. In germline, CDR1 is LGHNA, CDR2 YSLEER. The CDR3 loop spans 19 amino acids. What was sequenced was PBMCs. The chain employs TRBV4-3 and TRBJ1-6; D perhaps matches TRBD1 (5 bases). The receptor was derived from a woman aged 40 to 50 in good health and CMV-seronegative. DNA of the CDR3: TGCGCCAGCAGCCAAGAAAGTAATCGGGAGACAGCCCATAATTCACCCCTCCACTTT. As protein: CASSQESNRETAHNSPLHF.